This passage covers 14 T cell receptor delta chains from one sample sequenced in a study of gammadelta T cells in human blood. TCRdb re-called the RT-PCR reads via CATT. The sample records about 1,200 delta-chain clones, 40% to 60% being singletons. The sequencing sample was made of Vgamma9Vdelta2 gamma-delta T cells from adult blood. These receptor sequences come from a human donor.

About this clone: A much larger clone differs by one base, so this may be a read error. The genes are TRDV2 and TRDJ1; D is perhaps TRDD3 (6 bases). The CDR3 spans 18 residues. Germline values: CDR1 GEAIGNYY, CDR2 EKD. V lost 0 bases and J lost 0, with 19 bases in between. DNA for the CDR3: TGTGCCTGTGACACCGTTCCGGGGATGCAACCGTACACCGATAAACTCATCTTT. It translates to CACDTVPGMQPYTDKLIF.

This clone was counted a single time. A far bigger clonotype differs at one base, so this is likely a read error. The sample carries other DNA sequences with the same CDR3. The V and J genes are TRDV2 and TRDJ1; tentative D call: TRDD3 (6 bases). The V gene's germline CDR1 is GEAIGNYY and CDR2 EKD. V lost 0 bases, J lost 0 bases, and 16 bases lay in between. This CDR3 spans 17 amino acids. The CDR3 DNA reads as TGTGCCTGTGACACCATCAGTAGGGGGGAGTACACCGATAAACTCATCTTT. Its translation is CACDTISRGEYTDKLIF.

Concerning this clone itself: The amino acid sequence in TCRdb belongs to a much larger clone and departs from this DNA's translation at residue 11, likely a sequencing read error; the sequence shown is translated from the DNA. The chain recombines TRDV2 with TRDJ2; 10 nucleotides line up with TRDD3. CDR3 length: 15 residues. Germline V CDR1 and CDR2: GEAIGNYY, EKD. For the CDR3, the DNA is TGTGCCTGTGACATACTGGGGGATTTGACAACACAACTCTTCTTT. Translating it yields CACDILGDLTTQLFF.

As for this clone: The protein that TCRdb holds for this DNA derives from a much larger clone and differs from the translated DNA at residue 6, which likely indicates a read error; the protein shown here is translated from the DNA. The gene calls are TRDV2 and TRDJ1, with D tentatively TRDD3 (5 bases). V was cut by 0 bases and J by 0 bases, with 16 bases left in between. This CDR3 is built from 17 residues. Germline V gives CDR1 GEAIGNYY, CDR2 EKD. This CDR3 is CACDTNSRGEYTDKLIF. The CDR3 bases are TGTGCCTGTGACACCAACAGTAGGGGAGAGTACACCGATAAACTCATCTTT.

A J gene of TRDJ2 was called, though the V gene was not; the DNA was not compared with TRDD3, the D call given in the table. The CDR3 length is 22 residues. As DNA, the CDR3 is TGTGCCTCGCCCCGATTCCTGTACTGGGGGATACGCTTCCCCCGGAGGGGAGCACAACTCTTCTTT. As protein: CASPRFLYWGIRFPRRGAQLFF.

Details on this clone: This clone may be a read error of a much larger clone one base away. The gene calls are TRDV2 and TRDJ1; either TRDD2 or TRDD3 may fit D (8 bases each). Germline CDR1 and CDR2: GEAIGNYY and EKD. V shed 0 bases and J shed 2 bases, with 30 bases lying between them. This CDR3 is 21 amino acids long. This CDR3 is CACDTVTSYRLKLGGTDKLIF. CDR3 sequence (DNA): TGTGCCTGTGACACCGTGACTTCCTACCGCCTGAAACTGGGGGGTACCGATAAACTCATCTTT.

About this clone: The protein recorded in TCRdb matches a much larger clone and deviates from this DNA's translation at residue 5, suggesting a read error; the protein here is obtained by translating the DNA. The chain combines TRDV2 with TRDJ1; 7 nucleotides agree with TRDD3. The germline gives CDR1 GEAIGNYY, CDR2 EKD. The ends lost 2 bases at V and 0 bases at J; junction bases unmatched: 5. The CDR3 spans 15 residues. In DNA, the CDR3 is TGTGCCTGTGACATGCTGGGGGGCTACACCGATAAACTCATCTTT. It codes for CACDMLGGYTDKLIF.

No V gene was called here, but the J gene is TRDJ2. The CDR3 spans 10 residues. DNA of the CDR3: TGTAGTGCTTTGACAGCACAACTCTTCTTT. Translated, it gives CSALTAQLFF.

Within the sample, this clone is large (0.1 to 1%). This chain connects TRDV2 to TRDJ1; 8 nucleotides align to TRDD3. CDR3 size: 15 residues. CDR1 and CDR2 from the germline V gene are GEAIGNYY and EKD. Trimming removed 3 bases from V and 4 bases from J; junction bases left unmatched: 9. In nucleotides, the CDR3 is TGTGCCTGTGACGTACTGGGGGGTACAGTCGATAAACTCATCTTT. Translating it yields CACDVLGGTVDKLIF.

Regarding this clone: A read error may explain this, as a much larger clone is one base away. The chain carries TRDV2 and TRDJ1, with TRDD3 identical over 9 bases. The CDR3 runs to 19 residues. Trimming removed 3 bases from V and 0 bases from J; junction bases left unmatched: 16. The germline gives CDR1 GEAIGNYY, CDR2 EKD. The CDR3: CACDAILGGDTEYTDKLIF. CDR3 in DNA: TGTGCCTGTGACGCCATTCTTGGGGGGGATACAGAATACACCGATAAACTCATCTTT.

Remarks on this clone: This likely reflects a read error, since a far larger clone is one base away. Other DNA sequences in this specimen translate into the identical CDR3. The chain employs TRDV2 and TRDJ1, with 8 bases identical to TRDD3. Germline-derived CDR1 and CDR2 are GEAIGNYY and EKD. V was clipped by 3 bases and J by 1 base; unmatched bases: 21. The CDR3 totals 20 residues. The chain's CDR3 is CACDEISGGYKVPGTDKLIF. The CDR3 bases are TGTGCCTGTGACGAGATTTCCGGGGGATATAAAGTTCCGGGCACCGATAAACTCATCTTT.

Comments on this clone: The protein that TCRdb holds for this DNA derives from a much larger clone and differs from the translated DNA at residue 6, which likely indicates a read error; the protein shown here is translated from the DNA. V and J are TRDV2 and TRDJ1, with a tentative D call TRDD3 (6 bases). Deletions cut 0 bases from V and 1 base from J, with 17 bases between. The CDR3 loop spans 17 amino acids. The germline gives CDR1 GEAIGNYY, CDR2 EKD. The CDR3 loop is CACDTSEAGEGTDKLIF. CDR3 in DNA: TGTGCCTGTGACACCTCGGAGGCTGGGGAAGGCACCGATAAACTCATCTTT.

This clone was found a few times. The chain carries TRDV2 and TRDJ1; a weak D match, TRDD3 (5 bases). Germline-derived CDR1 and CDR2 are GEAIGNYY and EKD. The V end lost 0 bases, the J end lost 2 bases, and 21 bases lay between the germline ends. This CDR3 is 18 amino acids long. CDR3 DNA: TGTGCCTGTGACACCGTAGGAGGGGGGTCCGCTCTTACCGATAAACTCATCTTT. Translating gives CACDTVGGGSALTDKLIF.

This clone counts as medium-sized (0.01 to 0.1%). The gene calls are TRDV2 and TRDJ1, with 9 bases lining up with TRDD3. CDR1 and CDR2 from the germline V gene are GEAIGNYY and EKD. Trimming took 3 bases from V and 0 from J; bases not matched to a gene: 16. The CDR3 has 19 residues. The CDR3 loop is CACDSLLGEPPIYTDKLIF. DNA for the CDR3: TGTGCCTGTGACTCTTTACTGGGGGAGCCTCCCATATACACCGATAAACTCATCTTT.